Listed here are 4 T cell receptor beta chains from one sample, sequenced in a study of cytomegalovirus exposure and HLA in healthy donors. Primers included in the PCR were 60 Vbeta and 13 Jbeta primers. Clones were sequenced by immunoSEQ multiplex PCR, and TCRdb holds only the in-frame ones, with some missing. Of roughly 240,000 clones listed, around 76% were seen once; the top ten hold over 5%. Sequenced: PBMCs. Receptors were obtained from a woman between 40 and 50 years old in good health and CMV-seropositive.

The V call is TRBV7-6, the J call TRBJ2-3, with 7 bases identical to TRBD2. Germline values: CDR1 SGHVS, CDR2 FNYEAQ. There are 18 residues in the CDR3. V lost 4 bases, J lost 2 bases, and 15 bases stayed unmatched. The CDR3 loop reads CASSSDRAPGTNTDTQYF. Here the CDR3 DNA reads TGTGCCAGCAGCTCGGACCGGGCCCCCGGGACTAACACAGATACGCAGTATTTT.

The J gene is TRBJ2-7, the V gene TRBV7-9; 14 bases are a match to TRBD2. V trimming: 5 bases; J trimming: 2 bases; junction bases outside the gene matches: 8. Germline CDR1 is SEHNR and CDR2 is FQNEAQ (reference sequence). This CDR3 is built from 17 residues. The CDR3 sequence is CASSPGTSGGSTYEQYF. The CDR3 DNA reads TGTGCCAGCAGCCCAGGGACTAGCGGGGGCAGCACCTACGAGCAGTACTTC.

This clone has a single count. This chain joins TRBV6-1 and TRBJ2-3, with 12 bases aligning to TRBD2. The CDR3 is 18 amino acids. Germline lookup yields CDR1 MNHNS and CDR2 SASEGT. With 4 bases clipped from V and 3 bases from J, the junction kept 11 bases outside the gene matches. The CDR3 spells CASSATSGGSIRTDTQYF. CDR3 DNA sequence: TGTGCCAGCAGTGCAACTAGCGGGGGGTCCATAAGGACAGATACGCAGTATTTT.

J is TRBJ2-1 and V is TRBV5-1; D might be TRBD2 (7 bases). The CDR3 consists of 15 residues. Trimming left V 0 bases short and J 8 bases short, with 15 bases between. The V gene's germline CDR1 is SGHRS and CDR2 YFSETQ. CDR3 loop: CASSLVAGAYDEQFF. In nucleotides, the CDR3 is TGCGCCAGCAGCTTGGTTGCGGGGGCGTACGATGAGCAGTTCTTC. The full variable domain, completed using reference TRBV5-1 and TRBJ2-1, is KAGVTQTPRYLIKTRGQQVTLSCSPISGHRSVSWYQQTPGQGLQFLFEYFSETQRNKGNFPGRFSGRQFSNSRSEMNVSTLELGDSALYLCASSLVAGAYDEQFFGPGTRLTVL.